These 22 T cell receptor beta chains were all obtained from the same sample, sequenced in a study of T cells in Graves' hyperthyroidism and ophthalmopathy (dated by TCRdb to the late 2010s). The library came from multiplex PCR. The sequencer listed for this sample is Illumina HiSeq 2000. The TCR beta CDR3 regions were amplified from the RNA transcripts. A first-round RT-PCR of the TCR CDR3 used the HTBI primer set with the Qiagen OneStep RT-PCR kit. In-frame beta chains were kept once TCRdb had trimmed the public reads at Q25 with fastp and called clones with MiXCR. Identical CDR3 protein sequences are pooled into one entry, listed with their most common genes and DNA. For this sample there are 130,000 or so distinct CDR3 sequences; roughly a fifth appear just once. More than 65% of the sample is held by the ten biggest clonotypes. Sequenced sample: blood. These TCRs come from a woman in her 50s with Graves' hyperthyroidism that later progressed to Graves' ophthalmopathy.

This clonotype showed up many times. The J gene is TRBJ2-1, the V gene TRBV6-5; D is undetermined. Trimming stripped 0 bases from V and 6 bases from J, with 6 bases between. The CDR3 is 13 amino acids. Germline values: CDR1 MNHEY, CDR2 SVGAGI. Written as DNA, the CDR3 is TGTGCCAGCAGTTACTCGGCAGGCAATGAGCAGTTCTTC. Protein: CASSYSAGNEQFF.

The chain couples TRBV20-1 to TRBJ2-5; 9 bases match TRBD1. The CDR3 has 17 amino acids. Germline CDR1 is DFQATT and CDR2 is SNEGSKA (reference sequence). V lost 1 base, J lost 2 bases, and 11 bases stayed unmatched. The CDR3, as DNA: TGCAGTGCTAGAGTTACGCGAAACAGGGGGCAACAAGAGACCCAGTACTTC. This sequence encodes CSARVTRNRGQQETQYF.

This clonotype was detected many times. The chain has TRBV3-1 and TRBJ2-4; tentative D call: TRBD1 (6 bases). With 6 bases removed from V and 9 bases from J, the gap between germline ends came to 12 bases. Germline V gives CDR1 LGHDT, CDR2 YNNKEL (reference sequence). The CDR3 extends over 12 amino acids. CDR3 DNA: TGTGCCAGCAGTCACAGGGTGGGCATTCAGTACTTC. This translates into CASSHRVGIQYF.

There are many counts of this clonotype. The J gene is TRBJ2-5, the V gene TRBV2; tentative D call: TRBD2 (6 bases). The V and J ends lost 3 bases and 4 bases respectively, with 12 bases between them. Germline CDR1 and CDR2: SNHLY and FYNNEI. The CDR3 loop spans 14 amino acids. CDR3 DNA sequence: TGTGCCAGCAGTGACGATGGGGGAGGAGAGACCCAGTACTTC. The encoded protein is CASSDDGGGETQYF.

This clonotype was seen repeatedly, ten times or more. The chain combines TRBV29-1 with TRBJ1-2; the D is unclear. The CDR3 consists of 13 residues. V was pared by 3 bases and J by 8 bases, with 16 bases between. Germline V lookup: CDR1 SQVTM, CDR2 ANQGSEA. The DNA of the CDR3 is TGCAGCGTTGATCCGGTGGGTGGCCAAGGCTACACCTTC. This encodes CSVDPVGGQGYTF. Combining the CDR3 with reference TRBV29-1 and TRBJ1-2 gives the whole variable domain SAVISQKPSRDICQRGTSLTIQCQVDSQVTMMFWYRQQPGQSLTLIATANQGSEATYESGFVIDKFPISRPNLTFSTLTVSNMSPEDSSIYLCSVDPVGGQGYTFGSGTRLTVV.

The rearrangement joins TRBV24-1 to TRBJ1-2, with 9 bases identical to TRBD1. CDR3 length: 15 residues. The junction had 7 bases not matched to a gene; V was cut back by 3 bases and J by 6 bases. Germline V CDR1 and CDR2: KGHDR, SFDVKD. The DNA of the CDR3 is TGTGCCACCAGTGATACCGGGACAGGGAGGAATGGCTACACCTTC. It is translated as CATSDTGTGRNGYTF.

In its sample, this clonotype was seen a few times. This chain joins TRBV10-3 and TRBJ1-1, with TRBD1 matching over 10 bases. V lost 6 bases, J lost 6 bases, and 7 bases stayed unmatched. The length of the CDR3 is 14 residues. Germline V gene data show CDR1 as ENHRY and CDR2 as SYGVKD. This CDR3 reads CAIRGDRGKAEAFF. CDR3 in DNA: TGTGCCATCAGGGGGGACAGGGGTAAGGCTGAAGCTTTCTTT.

The table lists this clonotype with a count of one. A much larger clone differs by one base, so this may be a read error. Here the CDR3 omits its conserved ending phenylalanine or tryptophan, so a read error is the likely source. This rearrangement joins TRBV20-1 to TRBJ2-3; D not resolved. V dropped 7 bases and J dropped 2 bases, with 10 bases sitting between them. CDR1 DFQATT and CDR2 SNEGSKA come from the germline V gene (reference sequence). This CDR3 has 12 residues. Written as DNA, the CDR3 is TGCAGTGTACTCTGGTCCACAGATACGCAGTATTCT. Residues: CSVLWSTDTQYS.

This clonotype has a count of ten or more. The gene calls are TRBV30 and TRBJ2-2; D might be TRBD2 (5 bases). The CDR3 loop spans 15 amino acids. Germline V CDR1 and CDR2: GTSNPN, SVGIG (reference sequence). Deletions cut 0 bases from V and 4 bases from J, with 12 bases between. This CDR3 is CAWSVGDPVTGELFF. The CDR3 coding sequence is TGTGCCTGGAGTGTCGGGGATCCAGTCACCGGGGAGCTGTTTTTT.

This clonotype was counted only a few times. The V and J genes are TRBV6-1 and TRBJ1-5; 8 bases align to TRBD1. Germline CDR1 is MNHNS and CDR2 is SASEGT. With 7 bases clipped from V and 0 bases from J, the junction kept 5 bases outside the gene matches. The CDR3 runs to 15 residues. The CDR3 coding sequence is TGTGCCAGCACGCGACAGGGGACTAGCAATCAGCCCCAGCATTTT. Translation gives CASTRQGTSNQPQHF.

This clonotype was detected many times. The chain joins TRBV29-1 to TRBJ2-1; maybe TRBD2 (5 bases). CDR1 SQVTM and CDR2 ANQGSEA come from the germline V gene. CDR3 size: 11 residues. V dropped 6 bases and J dropped 5 bases, with 8 bases sitting between them. CDR3: CSVAADNEQFF. CDR3 nucleotide sequence: TGCAGCGTAGCGGCAGACAATGAGCAGTTCTTC.

This clonotype has at least ten counts. The chain combines TRBV20-1 with TRBJ2-3, with TRBD1 matching 9 bases. The CDR3 totals 14 residues. J lost 6 bases, V lost 3 bases, and 7 bases had no gene match. Germline-derived CDR1 and CDR2 are DFQATT and SNEGSKA (reference sequence). In DNA, the CDR3 is TGCAGTGCTAGCGCCGGGACAGGGAGGGATACGCAGTATTTT. Translating it yields CSASAGTGRDTQYF.

This clonotype was found a few times. The chain links TRBV10-3 to TRBJ2-5; D may be TRBD1 (8 bases). Trimming took off 6 bases at V and 4 bases at J, with 15 bases between the two ends. This CDR3 spans 14 amino acids. CDR1 is ENHRY and CDR2 is SYGVKD in the germline V gene. CDR3 in amino acids: CAIREQGEGETQYF. The CDR3 bases are TGTGCCATCAGGGAACAGGGGGAGGGAGAGACCCAGTACTTC.

This clonotype has just a few counts. The V and J genes are TRBV20-1 and TRBJ2-1; 10 nucleotides align to TRBD2. After removal of 0 bases from V and 0 bases from J, the junction contained 11 bases not matched to a gene. Germline V gene sequence: CDR1 DFQATT, CDR2 SNEGSKA (reference sequence). The CDR3 spans 19 residues. The CDR3 nucleotides are TGCAGTGCTAGAGAATCAGATAGCGGGGGGCAAAGCTCCTACAATGAGCAGTTCTTC. The encoded protein is CSARESDSGGQSSYNEQFF.

In its sample, this clonotype was seen many times. The genes are TRBV28 and TRBJ1-2; D is ambiguous. The CDR3 is 13 amino acids. Germline lookup yields CDR1 MDHEN and CDR2 SYDVKM. V was clipped by 4 bases and J by 4 bases, with 10 bases between them. The CDR3 is CASSSPVSYGYTF. The CDR3 DNA is TGTGCCAGCAGTTCCCCAGTGTCCTATGGCTACACCTTC.

Turning to this clonotype: A clone one base away is much larger, so this may be a read error. The J gene is TRBJ2-1, the V gene TRBV7-9; possible D gene TRBD2, 8 bases. This CDR3 has 14 residues. V was shortened by 3 bases and J by 10 bases, with 16 bases between the two germline ends. Germline CDR1 and CDR2: SEHNR and FQNEAQ (reference sequence). The CDR3 protein is CASSFREGAYEQFF. CDR3 bases: TGTGCCAGCAGCTTTCGGGAGGGGGCCTACGAGCAGTTCTTC.

This clonotype was recorded many times. The rearrangement uses TRBV27 and TRBJ2-1; TRBD1 matches 9 bases. V shed 4 bases and J 14 bases; nucleotides not matched to a gene: 9. CDR3 length: 13 residues. Germline V gives CDR1 MNHEY, CDR2 SMNVEV (reference sequence). CDR3 region: CASSSDPRDREFF. As DNA, the CDR3 is TGTGCCAGCAGTTCCGACCCCCGGGACAGGGAGTTCTTC.

This clonotype showed up many times. V and J are TRBV5-1 and TRBJ2-2; 7 nucleotides line up with TRBD2. The CDR3 has 16 amino acids. Per the germline V gene, CDR1 is SGHRS and CDR2 is YFSETQ. V lost 0 bases and J lost 0; bases outside the gene matches: 2. DNA of the CDR3: TGCGCCAGCAGCTTGGGTGCGGGAGCGAACACCGGGGAGCTGTTTTTT. This encodes CASSLGAGANTGELFF.

This clonotype was observed a few times. The J gene is TRBJ1-5, the V gene TRBV20-1, with D tentatively TRBD1 (6 bases). Germline assignment: CDR1 DFQATT and CDR2 SNEGSKA (reference sequence). The CDR3 extends over 14 amino acids. V was trimmed by 7 bases and J by 7 bases, leaving 20 bases between them. CDR3 nucleotides: TGCAGTGTCGACGCACAGGGTCGAGACCAGCCCCAGCATTTT. Its translation: CSVDAQGRDQPQHF.

This clonotype was found many times. The chain combines TRBV29-1 with TRBJ1-2; 9 positions agree with TRBD1. The CDR3 spans 14 residues. Germline CDR1 SQVTM, CDR2 ANQGSEA. V was pared by 0 bases and J by 6 bases, with 5 bases of the junction left unmatched. The CDR3 loop is CSVEDGQGWNGYTF. Here the CDR3 DNA reads TGCAGCGTTGAAGACGGACAGGGGTGGAATGGCTACACCTTC.

The rearrangement joins TRBV28 to TRBJ1-6; D gene unclear. This CDR3 comprises 16 residues. The V gene lost 6 bases and the J gene lost 8 bases, with 20 bases spanning the gap. The germline gives CDR1 MDHEN, CDR2 SYDVKM. CDR3 amino acids: CASRQGSRWWYSPLHF. The CDR3 region has the DNA TGTGCCAGCAGGCAAGGGAGCAGGTGGTGGTATTCACCCCTCCACTTT. Full variable domain (outside the CDR3, taken from reference TRBV28 and TRBJ1-6): DVKVTQSSRYLVKRTGEKVFLECVQDMDHENMFWYRQDPGLGLRLIYFSYDVKMKEKGDIPEGYSVSREKKERFSLILESASTNQTSMYLCASRQGSRWWYSPLHFGNGTRLTVT.

This clonotype was counted many times. The V call is TRBV5-1, the J call TRBJ1-5; D ambiguous. Trimming removed 0 bases from V and 2 bases from J, with 9 bases in between. CDR3 length equals 15 residues. The germline CDR1 and CDR2 sequences are SGHRS and YFSETQ. CDR3 sequence: CASSLGPEGNQPQHF. CDR3 bases: TGCGCCAGCAGCTTGGGCCCGGAGGGCAATCAGCCCCAGCATTTT.